This T cell receptor (beta chain) was identified in a study of blood T cell repertoires in COVID-19. Ages ranged from about 18 to 89 years, with residence in around 24 US areas. Two negative PCRs, clearance, or symptom resolution were required of recovered Cohort 3 donors. V lost 4 bases and J 2 bases, leaving 20 bases between the germline ends. In germline, CDR1 is KGHSH, CDR2 LQKENI. CDR3 length equals 17 residues. TCRdb's table, derived via immunoSEQ multiplex PCR, lists solely in-frame clones and lacks some. In the table there are about 250,000 clones, approximately 85% of which are singletons. Only one count was recorded for this clone.

The chain links TRBV18 to TRBJ1-1, with a tentative D call TRBD1 (6 bases). Sequences were obtained from PBMCs or T cells enriched from blood (not recorded which). The TCR was taken from a woman in her 30s who had recovered from COVID-19. CDR3 residues: CASSLVIGGAFNTEAFF. The CDR3 DNA sequence: TGTGCCAGCTCACTCGTTATTGGGGGGGCCTTTAACACTGAAGCTTTCTTT.